This T cell receptor (beta chain) was obtained from a study of radiotherapy plus CTLA-4 blockade in lung cancer. General study findings and limits: An expansion of tumor-derived TCR clones occurred in blood after radiotherapy plus ipilimumab.

This CDR3 has 16 amino acids. V shed 6 bases, J shed 4 bases, and the junction held 12 bases outside the gene matches. CDR1 SNHLY and CDR2 FYNNEI come from the germline V gene. The data were produced by immunoSEQ multiplex PCR, yet TCRdb's version contains in-frame clones alone and is incomplete. The data hold around 86,000 clones, with under 85% observed a single time. This clone turned up a few times. Its specificity is unknown. The rearrangement uses TRBV2 and TRBJ2-7, with TRBD1 matching over 10 bases. The origin of this receptor is a human donor with non-small cell lung cancer who had stable disease on radiotherapy plus ipilimumab. The source material was peripheral blood, sampled from a patient treated with radiotherapy plus ipilimumab. CDR3 residues: CASSTGPGQGTYEQYF. The CDR3 DNA follows: TGTGCCAGCAGCACCGGTCCGGGACAGGGGACTTACGAGCAGTACTTC.